These T cell receptor beta chains were read from a single sample in a study of cytomegalovirus exposure and HLA in healthy donors. The table came from immunoSEQ multiplex PCR; TCRdb's copy has only in-frame clones and leaves some out. The repertoire includes more than 250,000 clones, 86% of them detected once, and around 0.84% sits in the top ten. The sample taken for sequencing was PBMCs. The origin of the receptors is a woman aged 18-35 years in good health and CMV-seronegative. The CDR3 runs from the conserved cysteine through the conserved F or W. Each record gives: V gene, D gene, clone size, J gene, CDR3 protein, CDR3 DNA. The D gene is left open where the match is weak. Where a row states a size, it is once, few, many or the class of an expanded clone; other rows omit it.

TRBV19	.	once	TRBJ2-2	CASQHNWGAGELFF	TGTGCCAGTCAACACAACTGGGGGGCCGGGGAGCTGTTTTTT
TRBV9	TRBD1	.	TRBJ1-4	CASSAEGQGNEKLFF	TGTGCCAGCAGCGCAGAAGGACAGGGAAATGAAAAACTGTTTTTT
TRBV18	TRBD1	few	TRBJ2-1	CASSPSVQTGGDEQFF	TGTGCCAGCTCACCATCAGTGCAAACAGGGGGCGATGAGCAGTTCTTC
TRBV6-5	TRBD1	.	TRBJ2-1	CASSLSGGIYNEQFF	TGTGCCAGCAGTTTGTCAGGGGGCATTTACAATGAGCAGTTCTTC
TRBV19	TRBD1	.	TRBJ2-4	CASSTQGEAKNIQYF	TGTGCCAGTAGTACACAGGGGGAGGCCAAAAACATTCAGTACTTC
TRBV4-1	TRBD1	.	TRBJ1-4	CASSQAGQGNEKLFF	TGCGCCAGCAGCCAAGCTGGACAGGGGAATGAAAAACTGTTTTTT
TRBV5-6	.	.	TRBJ2-1	CASSYNNEQFF	TGTGCCAGCAGCTATAACAATGAGCAGTTCTTC
TRBV7-9	TRBD1	.	TRBJ2-7	CASSYRTGNTYEQYF	TGTGCCAGCAGCTACCGGACAGGGAATACCTACGAGCAGTACTTC
TRBV25-1	.	.	TRBJ2-7	CASSADREPYEQYF	TGTGCCAGCAGTGCAGACAGAGAACCCTACGAGCAGTACTTC
TRBV7-9	.	few	TRBJ2-7	CASSPGGWGEGRFEQYF	TGTGCCAGCAGCCCGGGGGGCTGGGGGGAGGGCCGTTTCGAGCAGTACTTC
TRBV6-6	.	once	TRBJ2-4	CASTRGSLAKNIQYF	TGTGCCAGCACTAGGGGGTCTTTAGCCAAAAACATTCAGTACTTC
TRBV29-1	.	few	TRBJ2-2	CSVEKGTGELFF	TGCAGCGTTGAGAAGGGGACCGGGGAGCTGTTTTTT
TRBV5-5	.	.	TRBJ2-6	CASSLGDRSGANVLTF	TGTGCCAGCAGCTTGGGTGACAGATCCGGGGCCAACGTCCTGACTTTC
TRBV7-2	.	many	TRBJ2-7	CASTITGTQSYEQYF	TGTGCCAGCACCATCACAGGTACCCAGTCCTACGAGCAGTACTTC
TRBV23-1	TRBD1	.	TRBJ2-1	CASSQSRGFYNEQFF	TGCGCCAGCAGTCAAAGCAGGGGGTTCTACAATGAGCAGTTCTTC
TRBV7-3	TRBD1	.	TRBJ2-2	CASSWTGNTGELFF	TGTGCCAGCAGTTGGACAGGGAACACCGGGGAGCTGTTTTTT
TRBV2	.	.	TRBJ1-4	CASSEIRTRPPEELFF	TGTGCCAGCAGTGAAATCAGGACACGACCCCCTGAGGAACTGTTTTTT
TRBV28	.	many	TRBJ1-5	CASRRESNQPQHF	TGTGCCAGCAGACGGGAGAGCAATCAGCCCCAGCATTTT
TRBV4-3	TRBD2	.	TRBJ2-7	CASSQGAGGYEQYF	TGCGCCAGCAGCCAAGGGGCGGGAGGATACGAGCAGTACTTC
TRBV4-2	TRBD1	.	TRBJ1-5	CASSPTGGTNQPQHF	TGTGCCAGCAGCCCTACAGGGGGGACGAATCAGCCCCAGCATTTT
TRBV5-4	TRBD2	.	TRBJ2-1	CASSSGLAGVDEQFF	TGTGCCAGCAGTTCGGGACTAGCGGGAGTGGATGAGCAGTTCTTC
TRBV13	.	once	TRBJ2-7	CASSPSRGIGVPNEQYF	TGTGCCAGCAGCCCTTCAAGGGGGATAGGGGTACCGAACGAGCAGTACTTC
TRBV28	TRBD1	.	TRBJ2-2	CASLDRGQTGELFF	TGTGCCAGCCTCGACAGGGGGCAAACCGGGGAGCTGTTTTTT
TRBV15	.	.	TRBJ1-5	CATSRDVWGDSNQPQHF	TGTGCCACCAGCAGAGATGTTTGGGGGGATAGCAATCAGCCCCAGCATTTT
TRBV29-1	.	.	TRBJ2-2	CSVKTPTITGELFF	TGCAGCGTTAAGACCCCGACTATCACCGGGGAGCTGTTTTTT
TRBV5-4	.	.	TRBJ1-1	CASSLASSLSPTEAFF	TGTGCCAGCAGCTTGGCCTCTAGCCTCTCGCCCACTGAAGCTTTCTTT
TRBV9	TRBD1	once	TRBJ2-7	CASSPTGVAYEQYF	TGTGCCAGCAGCCCCACAGGGGTGGCCTACGAGCAGTACTTC
TRBV27	.	.	TRBJ1-2	CASSKSPRANYGYTF	TGTGCCAGCAGTAAGTCACCCAGGGCTAACTATGGCTACACCTTC
TRBV18	.	.	TRBJ2-2	CASSPRRRGTGELFF	TGTGCCAGCTCACCGAGGCGGAGGGGCACCGGGGAGCTGTTTTTT
TRBV6-5	.	.	TRBJ2-1	CASCVREISNEQFF	TGTGCCAGCTGTGTTAGGGAGATTAGTAATGAGCAGTTCTTC
TRBV5-1	TRBD1	few	TRBJ2-2	CASRSGQGYTGELFF	TGCGCCAGCAGGTCGGGACAGGGCTACACCGGGGAGCTGTTTTTT
TRBV6-5	.	.	TRBJ1-5	CASSVRGFDQPQHF	TGTGCCAGCAGTGTCCGGGGGTTCGATCAGCCCCAGCATTTT
TRBV7-3	.	.	TRBJ2-5	CASSGDTGETQYF	TGTGCCAGCAGCGGGGACACTGGGGAGACCCAGTACTTC